Shown below are 32 T cell receptor beta chains from a single sample sequenced in a study of T cell responses to AZD1222 COVID-19 vaccine. TCRdb keeps only in-frame clones here, not all; method: immunoSEQ multiplex PCR. The sample lists 150,000 to 180,000 clones; about 86% were seen once. The sequenced sample was peripheral blood, obtained on day 0 of MenACWY control vaccination. The receptors here all came from an adult in good health.

This clone came up once. The rearrangement uses TRBV28 and TRBJ1-1; 9 nucleotides match TRBD1. The trim removed 4 bases at V and 2 bases at J, leaving 11 bases unmatched. From germline, CDR1 is MDHEN and CDR2 SYDVKM. The CDR3 is 17 residues long. The CDR3 sequence: CASSYLTGGGRNTEAFF. Here the CDR3 DNA reads TGTGCCAGCAGTTATTTAACAGGGGGCGGAAGAAACACTGAAGCTTTCTTT.

The genes are TRBV11-2 and TRBJ2-5, with 8 bases lining up with TRBD2. The junction had 10 bases not matched to a gene; V was cut back by 2 bases and J by 2 bases. The CDR3 is 17 amino acids. The germline V gene has CDR1 SGHAT and CDR2 FQNNGV. In DNA, the CDR3 is TGTGCCAGCAGCTTATATAGCGGGGACACCGTTCAAGAGACCCAGTACTTC. Translating gives CASSLYSGDTVQETQYF.

This chain joins TRBV6-2 or TRBV6-3 and TRBJ2-7; 11 bases agree with TRBD2. The CDR3 extends over 18 amino acids. CDR1 is MNHEY and CDR2 is SVGEGT in the germline V gene. V shed 6 bases, J shed 5 bases, and the junction held 18 bases outside the gene matches. The chain's CDR3 is CASSDDSPRLAGLHEQYF. CDR3 coding DNA: TGTGCCAGCAGCGACGATAGTCCGAGACTAGCGGGACTCCACGAGCAGTACTTC.

This chain connects TRBV19 to TRBJ1-4; 8 nucleotides match TRBD1. Germline V CDR1 and CDR2: LNHDA, SQIVND (reference sequence). This CDR3 comprises 15 residues. V trimming: 6 bases; J trimming: 3 bases; junction bases outside the gene matches: 6. CDR3 sequence: CASRLGQGPNEKLFF. The CDR3 DNA follows: TGTGCCAGTAGACTCGGACAGGGCCCTAATGAAAAACTGTTTTTT.

The J gene is TRBJ1-4, the V gene TRBV18; a weak D match, TRBD1 (6 bases). The germline V gene encodes CDR1 KGHSH and CDR2 LQKENI. V gave up 4 bases and J gave up 2 bases, with 8 bases separating them. This CDR3 has 14 amino acids. CDR3 sequence (DNA): TGTGCCAGCTCACTACAGGGTACTAATGAAAAACTGTTTTTT. Translating it yields CASSLQGTNEKLFF.

The chain combines TRBV5-6 with TRBJ1-4; 7 nucleotides line up with TRBD1. The CDR3 consists of 17 residues. V lost 3 bases, J lost 3 bases, and 11 bases stayed unmatched. CDR1 is SGHDT, CDR2 YYEEEE, per germline. CDR3 sequence reads: CASSSTGDQRANEKLFF. CDR3 bases: TGTGCCAGCAGCTCTACAGGGGACCAACGGGCTAATGAAAAACTGTTTTTT.

This chain uses TRBV5-1 with TRBJ1-6; a possible D gene is TRBD1 (5 bases). V was trimmed by 0 bases and J by 12 bases, leaving 10 bases between them. Germline V gives CDR1 SGHRS, CDR2 YFSETQ. The CDR3 extends over 13 amino acids. The CDR3 coding sequence is TGCGCCAGCAGCTTGGAGGGGTTTCAACCCCTCCACTTT. Its translation is CASSLEGFQPLHF.

V gene TRBV28 combines with J gene TRBJ1-2, with D possibly TRBD1 on 5 matching bases. Germline-derived CDR1 and CDR2 are MDHEN and SYDVKM. The ends were cut back, 4 bases at V and 7 bases at J, with 10 bases in the middle. The CDR3 has 12 amino acids. CDR3 bases: TGTGCCAGCAGTTCAGGGACCATTGGCTACACCTTC. It specifies CASSSGTIGYTF.

The V call is TRBV6-1, the J call TRBJ1-5; D is unresolved. The CDR3 runs 13 residues. Germline lookup yields CDR1 MNHNS and CDR2 SASEGT. V was clipped by 0 bases and J by 10 bases, with 10 bases between them. The CDR3, as DNA: TGTGCCAGCAGTGAAGCGCGGGTCAGCCCCCAGCATTTT. As protein: CASSEARVSPQHF.

This clone was picked up many times. V is TRBV5-1 and J is TRBJ2-5; 14 bases agree with TRBD2. The CDR3 sequence is 17 residues long. CDR1 and CDR2 from the germline V gene are SGHRS and YFSETQ. V lost 4 bases, J lost 5 bases, and 10 bases stayed unmatched. The CDR3 protein is CASSDGLAGGARETQYF. In DNA, the CDR3 is TGCGCCAGCAGCGACGGACTAGCGGGGGGTGCGAGGGAGACCCAGTACTTC.

This chain links TRBV4-2 with TRBJ2-4; 7 nucleotides agree with TRBD2. This CDR3 region has 17 residues. V was pared by 2 bases and J by 5 bases, with 12 bases of the junction left unmatched. CDR1 LGHNA and CDR2 YNFKEQ come from the germline V gene. Here the CDR3 reads CASSQRSGKVGQNIQYF. In DNA form, the CDR3 reads TGTGCCAGCAGCCAAAGGAGCGGGAAGGTGGGGCAAAACATTCAGTACTTC.

This clone has just one count. The chain employs TRBV5-4 and TRBJ1-2; no clear D. Deletions cut 0 bases from V and 7 bases from J, with 10 bases between. This CDR3 has 13 amino acids. The germline V gene encodes CDR1 SGHNT and CDR2 YYREEE (reference sequence). The CDR3 loop reads CASSLGEGSGYTF. The CDR3 DNA is TGTGCCAGCAGCTTGGGGGAGGGTAGTGGCTACACCTTC.

The rearrangement joins TRBV6-4 to TRBJ1-2; D perhaps matches TRBD1 (5 bases). The V and J ends lost 6 bases and 8 bases respectively, with 13 bases between them. Germline values: CDR1 MRHNA, CDR2 SNTAGT. The CDR3 consists of 12 residues. CDR3 in amino acids: CASSLGGQGYTF. CDR3 in DNA: TGTGCCAGCAGCCTCGGGGGTCAGGGCTACACCTTC.

J is TRBJ2-3 and V is TRBV19, with 11 bases fitting TRBD1. V trimming: 4 bases; J trimming: 2 bases; junction bases outside the gene matches: 5. The CDR3 is 16 residues long. The germline V gene has CDR1 LNHDA and CDR2 SQIVND (reference sequence). Here the CDR3 reads CASSSLGQGATDTQYF. DNA of the CDR3: TGTGCCAGTAGTAGCCTAGGACAGGGGGCCACAGATACGCAGTATTTT.

The rearrangement links TRBV3-1 (or the pseudogene TRBV3-2) to TRBJ2-3; TRBD1 or TRBD2 may be the D gene (6 bases each). V shed 6 bases and J shed 3 bases, with 16 bases lying between them. Germline CDR1 and CDR2: LGHDT and YNNKEL (reference sequence). The CDR3 covers 15 residues. DNA for the CDR3: TGTGCCAGCAGTCAGATGGGGGGCCTTACAGATACGCAGTATTTT. This translates into CASSQMGGLTDTQYF.

V and J are TRBV5-4 and TRBJ1-1; no clear D gene. Germline values: CDR1 SGHNT, CDR2 YYREEE (reference sequence). The ends were cut back, 7 bases at V and 3 bases at J, with 19 bases in the middle. The CDR3 spans 15 residues. The CDR3 coding sequence is TGTGCCAGCGGGAACCGAAGAGGGCAGGACACTGAAGCTTTCTTT. Its translation is CASGNRRGQDTEAFF. Filled out from reference TRBV5-4 and TRBJ1-1, the complete variable domain reads ETGVTQSPTHLIKTRGQQVTLRCSSQSGHNTVSWYQQALGQGPQFIFQYYREEENGRGNFPPRFSGLQFPNYSSELNVNALELDDSALYLCASGNRRGQDTEAFFGQGTRLTVV.

J is TRBJ1-1 and V is TRBV29-1; 8 bases map to TRBD1. Trimming removed 4 bases from V and 7 bases from J; junction bases left unmatched: 5. The CDR3 sequence is 12 residues long. Germline V gene data show CDR1 as SQVTM and CDR2 as ANQGSEA. CDR3 amino acids: CSVVTGENEAFF. CDR3 bases: TGCAGCGTTGTGACAGGGGAGAATGAAGCTTTCTTT.

The gene calls are TRBV19 and TRBJ1-2; TRBD1 aligns across 7 bases. Germline V lookup: CDR1 LNHDA, CDR2 SQIVND (reference sequence). The CDR3 is 14 residues long. V shed 8 bases and J 4 bases; nucleotides not matched to a gene: 10. The CDR3 nucleotides read TGTGCCAGTCTTGCTGGGACAGCGCTCTATGGCTACACCTTC. This sequence encodes CASLAGTALYGYTF.

The chain combines TRBV27 with TRBJ2-1; 8 bases are a match to TRBD1. Per the germline V gene, CDR1 is MNHEY and CDR2 is SMNVEV (reference sequence). CDR3 length: 17 residues. The V gene end was trimmed by 1 base and the J gene end by 6 bases; junction bases not matched to a gene: 11. CDR3 DNA: TGTGCCAGCAGTTTATTAGGGACAGGAGATTTTCGCAATGAGCAGTTCTTC. Translating gives CASSLLGTGDFRNEQFF.

The rearrangement uses TRBV11-2 and TRBJ1-5; D might be TRBD1 (5 bases). The CDR3 runs 17 residues. V lost 0 bases and J lost 4, with 16 bases in between. In germline, CDR1 is SGHAT, CDR2 FQNNGV. The CDR3 DNA follows: TGTGCCAGCAGCTTAGATTTCGGACACCCAGAAAATCAGCCCCAGCATTTT. Its translation is CASSLDFGHPENQPQHF.

The rearrangement uses TRBV11-1 and TRBJ1-2; TRBD1 is a possible D gene (5 bases). Germline values: CDR1 SGHAT, CDR2 FQDESV (reference sequence). The V gene lost 3 bases and the J gene lost 2 bases, with 13 bases spanning the gap. This CDR3 is 15 amino acids long. CDR3 loop: CASSFGGTGNYGYTF. As DNA, the CDR3 is TGTGCCAGCAGCTTTGGAGGGACGGGGAACTATGGCTACACCTTC.

The V call is TRBV4-1, the J call TRBJ1-5; D possibly corresponds to TRBD1 (5 bases). Trimming cost V 4 bases and J 2 bases, with 15 bases left between them. Germline values: CDR1 MGHRA, CDR2 YSYEKL. The CDR3 is 16 amino acids. The DNA of the CDR3 is TGCGCCAGCAGCCCTTACGGGACGGGAGGCAATCAGCCCCAGCATTTT. This sequence encodes CASSPYGTGGNQPQHF.

The rearrangement joins TRBV6-5 to TRBJ1-5; no clear D gene. The germline gives CDR1 MNHEY, CDR2 SVGAGI. This CDR3 spans 13 amino acids. V lost 3 bases to trimming and J lost 7 bases, with 10 bases between them. In DNA form, the CDR3 reads TGTGCCAGCAGTTATGTGGCGGGGCAGCCCCAGCATTTT. It codes for CASSYVAGQPQHF.

CDR3 bases: TGTGCCAGTAGTATAAAGGTTTGGGGCAGCCCTTTGGGGAATGGCTACACCTTC. Translation: CASSIKVWGSPLGNGYTF. V is TRBV19 and J is TRBJ1-2; the D gene is possibly TRBD1 (5 bases). V gave up 2 bases and J gave up 6 bases, with 25 bases separating them. CDR1 LNHDA and CDR2 SQIVND come from the germline V gene (reference sequence). This CDR3 spans 18 amino acids.

The rearrangement joins TRBV9 to TRBJ1-1; D ambiguous. The CDR3 loop spans 13 amino acids. CDR1 is SGDLS and CDR2 is YYNGEE in the germline V gene. With 0 bases removed from V and 4 bases from J, the gap between germline ends came to 7 bases. CDR3 sequence reads: CASSVGKGTEAFF. CDR3 nucleotide sequence: TGTGCCAGCAGCGTAGGGAAGGGCACTGAAGCTTTCTTT.

The chain joins TRBV7-2 to TRBJ2-7; the match to TRBD1 covers 8 bases. The CDR3 runs 14 residues. The V gene's germline CDR1 is SGHTA and CDR2 FQGNSA. The trim removed 11 bases at V and 0 bases at J, leaving 9 bases unmatched. CDR3 sequence: CASRRDRYSYEQYF. The CDR3 DNA sequence: TGTGCCTCCCGGCGGGACAGGTACTCCTACGAGCAGTACTTC.

Only a few counts were recorded for this clone. This rearrangement joins TRBV4-1 to TRBJ1-6; no firm D call. The V and J ends lost 0 bases and 14 bases respectively, with 11 bases between them. The CDR3 has 13 residues. Germline CDR1 MGHRA, CDR2 YSYEKL. The CDR3 region has the DNA TGCGCCAGCAGCCAAGATGAGGGCAGGTCCCTCCACTTT. Its protein is CASSQDEGRSLHF.

V and J are TRBV4-2 and TRBJ2-5, with 16 bases fitting TRBD2. In germline, CDR1 is LGHNA, CDR2 YNFKEQ. The CDR3 has 20 residues. V trimming: 4 bases; J trimming: 2 bases; junction bases outside the gene matches: 13. CDR3 in DNA: TGTGCCAGCAGCCTCACCACCGGGACTAGCGGGGGGGCGGGGCAAGAGACCCAGTACTTC. This translates into CASSLTTGTSGGAGQETQYF.

This clone was counted once. The chain recombines TRBV7-9 with TRBJ2-3, with D uncertain. V was cut by 1 base and J by 5 bases, with 10 bases left in between. Germline-derived CDR1 and CDR2 are SEHNR and FQNEAQ (reference sequence). The CDR3 sequence is 14 residues long. The CDR3 reads CASSLVRHKDTQYF. In nucleotides, the CDR3 is TGTGCCAGCAGCTTAGTTCGGCATAAAGATACGCAGTATTTT.

The gene calls are TRBV5-1 and TRBJ2-2; TRBD1 is a possible D gene (5 bases). CDR3 length: 15 residues. Germline V gene sequence: CDR1 SGHRS, CDR2 YFSETQ. V lost 0 bases and J 7 bases, leaving 13 bases between the germline ends. The CDR3 DNA reads as TGCGCCAGCAGCTTGGAGCCAGGGAAGGTCGGGGAGCTGTTTTTT. Residues: CASSLEPGKVGELFF.

The rearrangement uses TRBV19 and TRBJ1-5; D is uncertain. V was clipped by 10 bases and J by 6 bases, with 22 bases between them. The germline V gene encodes CDR1 LNHDA and CDR2 SQIVND (reference sequence). This CDR3 is 15 amino acids long. CDR3 in amino acids: CATSITVRVSQPQHF. In nucleotides, the CDR3 is TGTGCCACCAGTATAACAGTGAGGGTTTCTCAGCCCCAGCATTTT. The whole variable domain, filled in from reference TRBV19 and TRBJ1-5, reads DGGITQSPKYLFRKEGQNVTLSCEQNLNHDAMYWYRQDPGQGLRLIYYSQIVNDFQKGDIAEGYSVSREKKESFPLTVTSAQKNPTAFYLCATSITVRVSQPQHFGDGTRLSIL.

The V call is TRBV30, the J call TRBJ2-6; 9 bases map to TRBD1. V lost 7 bases to trimming and J lost 4 bases; unmatched junction nucleotides: 14. The CDR3 is 17 residues long. CDR1 GTSNPN and CDR2 SVGIG come from the germline V gene (reference sequence). The DNA of the CDR3 is TGTGCCTACCAAGGGGACAGGGACTGGGCCGGGGCCAACGTCCTGACTTTC. Protein: CAYQGDRDWAGANVLTF.